One sample yielded the 15 T cell receptor beta chains listed below, sequenced in a study of T-cell reconstitution after alpha-beta-depleted transplantation in children. For TCRbeta, the library was prepared with unique molecular identifiers. TCRdb reprocessed the PCR reads with MiXCR, giving one entry per CDR3 protein. Here the sample spans 250,000 to 350,000 distinct CDR3 sequences, nearly 10% being singletons. Specimen: PBMCs from the stem cell graft donor, collected from the stem cell graft. Receptors originate from a human donor who donated a stem cell graft to a child with SCID.

The genes are TRBV27 and TRBJ2-3; 9 bases map to TRBD2. The junction had 21 bases not matched to a gene; V was cut back by 5 bases and J by 6 bases. This CDR3 has 19 amino acids. Germline lookup yields CDR1 MNHEY and CDR2 SMNVEV (reference sequence). The DNA for the CDR3 is TGTGCCAGCAGTAGCTTCGGCGGGGGGGCCGGTTTTCCCAAGGATACGCAGTATTTT. Translation: CASSSFGGGAGFPKDTQYF.

Many counts were recorded for this clonotype. The CDR3 DNA follows: TGTGCCAGCAGACCCTACGGGACTAATGAAAAACTGTTTTTT. Translation gives CASRPYGTNEKLFF. V is TRBV6-5 and J is TRBJ1-4; D is undetermined. V was pared by 6 bases and J by 2 bases, with 10 bases between. The germline V gene encodes CDR1 MNHEY and CDR2 SVGAGI. This CDR3 spans 14 amino acids.

This clonotype was counted only a few times. The rearrangement joins TRBV10-3 to TRBJ1-1; D is unresolved. CDR3 length equals 13 residues. Per germline, CDR1 ENHRY and CDR2 SYGVKD. The V and J ends lost 4 bases and 3 bases respectively, with 9 bases between them. The DNA of the CDR3 is TGTGCCATCAGTGGAAAGGGATACACTGAAGCTTTCTTT. Encoded protein: CAISGKGYTEAFF.

There are a few counts of this clonotype. The CDR3 spells CASRGLAGGHRNEQFF. CDR3 DNA sequence: TGTGCCAGCAGGGGACTAGCGGGGGGGCATCGGAATGAGCAGTTCTTC. The genes are TRBV12-3 or TRBV12-4 and TRBJ2-1; TRBD2 matches at 16 bases. V shed 6 bases, J shed 7 bases, and the junction held 6 bases outside the gene matches. There are 16 residues in the CDR3.

A remark on this clonotype: A single base separates this from a much larger clone, so it may be a read error. The conserved final phenylalanine or tryptophan is absent from the CDR3, which likely points to a read error. This chain joins TRBV12-3 or TRBV12-4 and TRBJ1-1; possible D gene TRBD1, 6 bases. The ends were cut back, 4 bases at V and 3 bases at J, with 15 bases in the middle. CDR3 length: 15 amino acids. This chain's CDR3 is CASSSYRVRDTEAFL. CDR3 coding DNA: TGTGCCAGCAGTTCATACAGGGTAAGGGACACTGAAGCTTTCCTT.

This clonotype was found many times. The chain joins TRBV20-1 to TRBJ2-3; the match to TRBD2 covers 9 bases. In germline, CDR1 is DFQATT, CDR2 SNEGSKA (reference sequence). The length of the CDR3 is 17 residues. Trimming removed 3 bases from V and 6 bases from J; junction bases left unmatched: 16. The CDR3 is CSARRMGTSFDFDTQYF. The CDR3 DNA sequence: TGCAGTGCTAGGAGGATGGGGACTAGCTTTGATTTTGATACGCAGTATTTT.

This chain uses TRBV20-1 with TRBJ1-2; 10 positions match TRBD1. Germline V gene lookup returns CDR1 DFQATT and CDR2 SNEGSKA (reference sequence). The CDR3 totals 16 residues. The V gene end was trimmed by 5 bases and the J gene end by 4 bases; junction bases not matched to a gene: 13. The CDR3 nucleotides are TGCAGTGCTTATGCCGGGACAGGGGATCGAGGCTATGGCTACACCTTC. It translates to CSAYAGTGDRGYGYTF.

This clonotype occurred a few times. This rearrangement joins TRBV12-3 or TRBV12-4 to TRBJ2-1, with D unclear. Deletions cut 6 bases from V and 8 bases from J, with 14 bases between. There are 13 residues in the CDR3. DNA for the CDR3: TGTGCCAGCAGCCCTAAGACGGGCTATGAGCAGTTCTTC. This translates into CASSPKTGYEQFF.

This clonotype has a handful of counts. The genes are TRBV27 and TRBJ2-7; D possibly corresponds to TRBD2 (7 bases). CDR1 is MNHEY and CDR2 is SMNVEV in the germline V gene (reference sequence). The CDR3 is made up of 16 amino acids. Trimming left V 5 bases short and J 3 bases short, with 20 bases between. The CDR3 DNA is TGTGCCAGCAGTCCCCTGACCCGGGGGGCCCTCTACGAGCAGTACTTC. Protein: CASSPLTRGALYEQYF.

This chain joins TRBV12-3 or TRBV12-4 and TRBJ2-3; 8 bases are shared with TRBD2. This CDR3 has 16 residues. V lost 5 bases, J lost 2 bases, and 9 bases stayed unmatched. As DNA, the CDR3 is TGTGCCAGCAGTCCGGGACTAGACTGGATCACAGATACGCAGTATTTT. Protein: CASSPGLDWITDTQYF.

The chain links TRBV6-5 to TRBJ2-7, with 7 bases matching TRBD1. From germline, CDR1 is MNHEY and CDR2 SVGAGI. The V gene end was trimmed by 0 bases and the J gene end by 2 bases; junction bases not matched to a gene: 4. This CDR3 spans 15 amino acids. CDR3 DNA sequence: TGTGCCAGCAGTTACTCATTACAGGGGCCCTACGAGCAGTACTTC. It specifies CASSYSLQGPYEQYF.

This clonotype was seen only a few times. The J gene is TRBJ2-5, the V gene TRBV7-9; D gene ambiguous. Germline V gene data show CDR1 as SEHNR and CDR2 as FQNEAQ (reference sequence). Trimming took off 3 bases at V and 5 bases at J, with 7 bases between the two ends. CDR3 length equals 12 residues. CDR3 DNA sequence: TGTGCCAGCAGCTTCACGAGCGAGACCCAGTACTTC. Its protein is CASSFTSETQYF. The variable domain in full, with the rest retrieved from reference TRBV7-9 and TRBJ2-5, is DTGVSQNPRHKITKRGQNVTFRCDPISEHNRLYWYRQTLGQGPEFLTYFQNEAQLEKSRLLSDRFSAERPKGSFSTLEIQRTEQGDSAMYLCASSFTSETQYFGPGTRLLVL.

This clonotype has a count of ten or more. Relative to the germline gene, one junction end is altered; a read error may explain this. Here the CDR3 reads CASSLGQITDTQYF. The DNA for the CDR3 is TGTGCCAGCAGCCTAGGACAGATCACAGATACGCAGTATTTT. This chain uses TRBV5-1 with TRBJ2-3; D might be TRBD1 (6 bases). The CDR3 spans 14 residues. From germline, CDR1 is SGHRS and CDR2 YFSETQ.

This clonotype was seen repeatedly, ten times or more. The V call is TRBV6-5, the J call TRBJ1-2; D remains unclear. This CDR3 is built from 12 residues. Germline V lookup: CDR1 MNHEY, CDR2 SVGAGI. Trimming pared 3 bases from V and 6 bases from J, leaving 8 bases between. The chain's CDR3 is CASSYSGDGYTF. The CDR3, as DNA: TGTGCCAGCAGTTATAGCGGTGATGGCTACACCTTC.

This clonotype has ten or more counts. The chain links TRBV7-9 to TRBJ2-3; D not certain. CDR1 SEHNR and CDR2 FQNEAQ come from the germline V gene (reference sequence). The CDR3 runs to 11 residues. V was shortened by 8 bases and J by 1 base, with 4 bases between the two germline ends. The CDR3 coding sequence is TGTGCCAGCGGACGCACAGATACGCAGTATTTT. Its translation: CASGRTDTQYF. Using reference TRBV7-9 and TRBJ2-3 for the parts outside the CDR3, the full variable domain is DTGVSQNPRHKITKRGQNVTFRCDPISEHNRLYWYRQTLGQGPEFLTYFQNEAQLEKSRLLSDRFSAERPKGSFSTLEIQRTEQGDSAMYLCASGRTDTQYFGPGTRLTVL.